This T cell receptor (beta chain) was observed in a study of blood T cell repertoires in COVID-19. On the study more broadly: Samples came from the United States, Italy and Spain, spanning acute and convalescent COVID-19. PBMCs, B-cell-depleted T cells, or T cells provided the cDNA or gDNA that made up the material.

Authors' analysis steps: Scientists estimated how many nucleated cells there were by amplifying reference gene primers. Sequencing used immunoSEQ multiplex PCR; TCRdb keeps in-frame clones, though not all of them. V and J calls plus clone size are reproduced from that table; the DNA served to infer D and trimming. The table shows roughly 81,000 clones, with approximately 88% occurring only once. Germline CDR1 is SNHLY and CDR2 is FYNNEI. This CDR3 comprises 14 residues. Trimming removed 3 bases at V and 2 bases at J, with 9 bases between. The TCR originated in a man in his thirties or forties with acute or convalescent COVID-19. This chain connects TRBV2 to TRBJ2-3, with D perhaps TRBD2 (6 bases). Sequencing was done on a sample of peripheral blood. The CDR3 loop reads CASSEGGTTDTQYF. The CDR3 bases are TGTGCCAGCAGTGAGGGCGGGACCACAGATACGCAGTATTTT.